This TCR beta chain stems from a study of blood T cell repertoires in COVID-19. In the original workflow: Amplification of reference gene primers provided the estimated nucleated cell counts. Generated by immunoSEQ multiplex PCR, the TCRdb table keeps only in-frame clones and is missing some. The V and J calls and clone size come from that table; D and trimming were worked out from the DNA. The sample lists around 200,000 clones, around 85% occurring once. Those enrolled, adults aged roughly 18 to 95 years, came from about two dozen US areas. Researchers sorted participants into cohorts using their self-reported clinical history. This clone was counted a few times. Trimming took off 1 base at V and 3 bases at J, with 13 bases between the two ends. The CDR3 has 16 residues. Germline values: CDR1 LNHNV, CDR2 YYDKDF (reference sequence).

This clonotype was sampled from a man aged 35 to 55 who had recovered from COVID-19. The sample was PBMCs or T cells enriched from blood (not recorded which). The chain carries TRBV15 and TRBJ1-3; no reliable D call. Written as DNA, the CDR3 is TGTGCCACCAGCAGAGGGTTGGCGGAGGGTGGAAACACCATATATTTT. This translates into CATSRGLAEGGNTIYF.